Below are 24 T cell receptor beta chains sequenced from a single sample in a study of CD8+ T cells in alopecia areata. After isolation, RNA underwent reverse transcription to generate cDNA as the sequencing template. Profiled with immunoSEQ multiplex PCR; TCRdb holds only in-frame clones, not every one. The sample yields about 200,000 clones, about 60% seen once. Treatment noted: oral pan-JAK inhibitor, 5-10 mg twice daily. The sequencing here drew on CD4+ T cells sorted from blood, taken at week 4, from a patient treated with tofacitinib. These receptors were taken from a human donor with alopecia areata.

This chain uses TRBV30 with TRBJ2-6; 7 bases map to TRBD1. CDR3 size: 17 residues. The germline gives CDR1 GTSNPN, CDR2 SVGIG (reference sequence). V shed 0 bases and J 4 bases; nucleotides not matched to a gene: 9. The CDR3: CAWSVLQGISGANVLTF. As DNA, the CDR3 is TGTGCCTGGAGTGTACTACAGGGGATCTCGGGGGCCAACGTCCTGACTTTC.

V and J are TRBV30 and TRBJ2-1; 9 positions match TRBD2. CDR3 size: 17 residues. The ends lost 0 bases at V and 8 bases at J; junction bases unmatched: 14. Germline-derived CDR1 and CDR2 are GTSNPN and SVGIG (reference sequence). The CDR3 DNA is TGTGCCTGGAGTGTACACATAGCGGGGGTGAGGCAGGATGAGCAGTTCTTC. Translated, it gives CAWSVHIAGVRQDEQFF. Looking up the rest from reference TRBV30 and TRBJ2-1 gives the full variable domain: SQTIHQWPATLVQPVGSPLSLECTVEGTSNPNLYWYRQAAGRGLQLLFYSVGIGQISSEVPQNLSASRPQDRQFILSSKKLLLSDSGFYLCAWSVHIAGVRQDEQFFGPGTRLTVL.

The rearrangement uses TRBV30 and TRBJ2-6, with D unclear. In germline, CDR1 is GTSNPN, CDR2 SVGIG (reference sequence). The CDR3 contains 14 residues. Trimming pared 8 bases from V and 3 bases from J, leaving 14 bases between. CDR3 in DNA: TGTGCCCACTCCCCGACCGGTGGGGCCAACGTCCTGACTTTC. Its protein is CAHSPTGGANVLTF. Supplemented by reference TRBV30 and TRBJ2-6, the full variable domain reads SQTIHQWPATLVQPVGSPLSLECTVEGTSNPNLYWYRQAAGRGLQLLFYSVGIGQISSEVPQNLSASRPQDRQFILSSKKLLLSDSGFYLCAHSPTGGANVLTFGAGSRLTVL.

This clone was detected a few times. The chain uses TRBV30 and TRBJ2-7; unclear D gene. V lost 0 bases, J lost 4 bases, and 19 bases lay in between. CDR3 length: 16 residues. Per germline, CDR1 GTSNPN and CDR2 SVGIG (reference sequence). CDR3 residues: CAWSVRQPARVYEQYF. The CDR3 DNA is TGTGCCTGGAGTGTAAGGCAACCCGCTCGGGTTTACGAGCAGTACTTC.

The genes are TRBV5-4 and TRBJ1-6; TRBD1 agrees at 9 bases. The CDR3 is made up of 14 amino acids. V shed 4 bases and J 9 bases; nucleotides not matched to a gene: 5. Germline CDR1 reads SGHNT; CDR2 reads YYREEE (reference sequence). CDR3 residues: CASSRTGESSPLHF. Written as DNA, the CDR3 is TGTGCCAGCAGCCGGACAGGGGAAAGTTCACCCCTCCACTTT.

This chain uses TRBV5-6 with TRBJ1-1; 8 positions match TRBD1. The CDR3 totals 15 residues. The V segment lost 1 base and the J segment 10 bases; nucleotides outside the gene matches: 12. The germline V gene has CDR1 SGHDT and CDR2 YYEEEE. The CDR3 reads CASSLWDRWGMGAFF. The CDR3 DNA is TGTGCCAGCAGCTTGTGGGACAGGTGGGGAATGGGAGCTTTCTTT. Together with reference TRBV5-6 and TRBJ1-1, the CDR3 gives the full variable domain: DAGVTQSPTHLIKTRGQQVTLRCSPKSGHDTVSWYQQALGQGPQFIFQYYEEEERQRGNFPDRFSGHQFPNYSSELNVNALLLGDSALYLCASSLWDRWGMGAFFGQGTRLTVV.

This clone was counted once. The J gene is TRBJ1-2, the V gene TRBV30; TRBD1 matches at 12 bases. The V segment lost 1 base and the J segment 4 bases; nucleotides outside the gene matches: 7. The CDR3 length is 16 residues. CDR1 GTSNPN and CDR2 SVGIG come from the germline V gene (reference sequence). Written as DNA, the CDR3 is TGTGCCTGGAGTGGGGGACAGGGGGCGTCCTCCTATGGCTACACCTTC. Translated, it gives CAWSGGQGASSYGYTF. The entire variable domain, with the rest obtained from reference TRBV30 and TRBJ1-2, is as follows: SQTIHQWPATLVQPVGSPLSLECTVEGTSNPNLYWYRQAAGRGLQLLFYSVGIGQISSEVPQNLSASRPQDRQFILSSKKLLLSDSGFYLCAWSGGQGASSYGYTFGSGTRLTVV.

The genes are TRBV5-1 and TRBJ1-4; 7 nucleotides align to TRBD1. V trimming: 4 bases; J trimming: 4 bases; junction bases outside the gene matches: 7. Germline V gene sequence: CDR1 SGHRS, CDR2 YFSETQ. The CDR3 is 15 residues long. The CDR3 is CASSLQGPVNEKLFF. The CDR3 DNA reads TGCGCCAGCAGCCTACAGGGGCCCGTTAATGAAAAACTGTTTTTT.

In DNA form, the CDR3 reads TGTGCCTGGACAGGGGGCGCCGGGGGCTACACCTTC. Protein sequence: CAWTGGAGGYTF. V usage is TRBV30 and J usage is TRBJ1-2; 8 bases agree with TRBD1. Germline CDR1 and CDR2: GTSNPN and SVGIG (reference sequence). V lost 4 bases and J lost 8; bases outside the gene matches: 6. This CDR3 has 12 residues.

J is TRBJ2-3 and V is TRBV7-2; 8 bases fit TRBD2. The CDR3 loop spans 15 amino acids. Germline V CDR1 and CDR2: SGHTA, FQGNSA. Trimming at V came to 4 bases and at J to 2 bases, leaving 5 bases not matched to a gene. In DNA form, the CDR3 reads TGTGCCAGCAGCTCAGACGGGGGGGTCACAGATACGCAGTATTTT. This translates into CASSSDGGVTDTQYF.

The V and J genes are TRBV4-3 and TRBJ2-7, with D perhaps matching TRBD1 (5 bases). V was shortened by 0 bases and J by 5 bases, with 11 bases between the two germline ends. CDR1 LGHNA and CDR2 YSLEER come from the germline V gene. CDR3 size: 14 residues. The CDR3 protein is CASSQDRRGHEQYF. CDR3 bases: TGCGCCAGCAGCCAAGATAGAAGGGGCCACGAGCAGTACTTC.

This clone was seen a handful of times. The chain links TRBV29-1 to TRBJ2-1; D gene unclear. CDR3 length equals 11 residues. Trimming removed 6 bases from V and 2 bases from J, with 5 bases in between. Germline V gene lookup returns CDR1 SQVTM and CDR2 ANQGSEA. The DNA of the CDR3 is TGCAGCGTCTCCGCCTACAATGAGCAGTTCTTC. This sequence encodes CSVSAYNEQFF.

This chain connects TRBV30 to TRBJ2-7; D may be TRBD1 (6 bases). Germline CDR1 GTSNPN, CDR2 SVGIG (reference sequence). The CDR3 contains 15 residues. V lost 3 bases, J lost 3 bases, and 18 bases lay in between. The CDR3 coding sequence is TGTGCCTGGAGAGGGACATCCACATCCCTCTACGAGCAGTACTTC. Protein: CAWRGTSTSLYEQYF.

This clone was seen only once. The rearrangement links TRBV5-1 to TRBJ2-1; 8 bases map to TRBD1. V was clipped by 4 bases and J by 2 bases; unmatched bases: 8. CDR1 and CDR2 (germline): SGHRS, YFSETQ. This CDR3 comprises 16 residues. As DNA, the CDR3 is TGCGCCAGCAGCGCTAGTGGACAGGGTCCCTACAATGAGCAGTTCTTC. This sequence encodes CASSASGQGPYNEQFF.

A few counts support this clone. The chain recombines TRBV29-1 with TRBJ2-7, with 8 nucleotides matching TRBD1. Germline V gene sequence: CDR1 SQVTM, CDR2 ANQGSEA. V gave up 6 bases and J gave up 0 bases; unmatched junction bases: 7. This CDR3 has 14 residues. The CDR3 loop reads CSVLRTGSSYEQYF. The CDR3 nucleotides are TGCAGCGTCCTAAGGACAGGGAGCTCCTACGAGCAGTACTTC.

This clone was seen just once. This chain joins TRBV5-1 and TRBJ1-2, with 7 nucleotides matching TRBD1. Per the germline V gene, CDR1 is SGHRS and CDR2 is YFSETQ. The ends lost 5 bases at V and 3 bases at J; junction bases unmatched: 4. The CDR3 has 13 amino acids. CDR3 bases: TGCGCCAGCAGAAATACAGGGGACTATGGCTACACCTTC. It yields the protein CASRNTGDYGYTF.

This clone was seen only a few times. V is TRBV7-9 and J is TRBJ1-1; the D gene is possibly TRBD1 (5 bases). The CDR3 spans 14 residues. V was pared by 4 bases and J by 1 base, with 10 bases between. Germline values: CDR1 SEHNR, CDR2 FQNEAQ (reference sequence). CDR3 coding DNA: TGTGCCAGCAGCTCATGGGACGGGAACACTGAAGCTTTCTTT. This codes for CASSSWDGNTEAFF.

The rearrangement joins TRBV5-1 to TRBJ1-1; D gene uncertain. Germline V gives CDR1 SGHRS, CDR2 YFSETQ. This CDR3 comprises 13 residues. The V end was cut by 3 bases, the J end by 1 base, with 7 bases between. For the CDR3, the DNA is TGCGCCAGCAGCTCCCCTTCGAACACTGAAGCTTTCTTT. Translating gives CASSSPSNTEAFF.

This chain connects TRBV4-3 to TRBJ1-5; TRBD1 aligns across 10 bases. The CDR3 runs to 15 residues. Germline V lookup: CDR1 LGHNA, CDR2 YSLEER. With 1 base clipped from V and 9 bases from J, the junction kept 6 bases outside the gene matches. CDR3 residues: CASSQGQGASRPQHF. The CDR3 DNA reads TGCGCCAGCAGCCAAGGACAGGGGGCGAGTCGGCCCCAGCATTTT.

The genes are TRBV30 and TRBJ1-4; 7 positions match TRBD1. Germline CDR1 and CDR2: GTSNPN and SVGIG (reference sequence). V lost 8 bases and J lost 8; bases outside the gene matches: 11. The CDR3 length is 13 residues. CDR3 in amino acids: CAGTRGREEKLFF. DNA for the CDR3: TGTGCCGGGACCAGGGGGAGAGAAGAAAAACTGTTTTTT.

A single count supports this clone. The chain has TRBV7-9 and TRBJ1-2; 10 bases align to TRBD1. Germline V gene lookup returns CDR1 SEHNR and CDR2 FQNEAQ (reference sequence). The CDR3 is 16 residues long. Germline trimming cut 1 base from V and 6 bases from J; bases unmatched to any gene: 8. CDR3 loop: CASSLEDRGPLNGYTF. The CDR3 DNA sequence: TGTGCCAGCAGCTTAGAAGACAGGGGGCCGCTAAATGGCTACACCTTC.

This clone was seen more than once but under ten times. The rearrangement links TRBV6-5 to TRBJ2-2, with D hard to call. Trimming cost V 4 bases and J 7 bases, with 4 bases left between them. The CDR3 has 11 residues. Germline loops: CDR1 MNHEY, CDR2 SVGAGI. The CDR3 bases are TGTGCCAGCAGTTGGGACGGGGAGCTGTTTTTT. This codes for CASSWDGELFF.

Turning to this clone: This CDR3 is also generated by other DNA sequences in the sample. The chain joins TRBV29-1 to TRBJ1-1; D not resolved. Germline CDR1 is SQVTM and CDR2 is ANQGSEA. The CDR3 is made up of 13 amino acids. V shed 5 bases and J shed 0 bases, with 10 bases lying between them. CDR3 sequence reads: CSVSRRMNTEAFF. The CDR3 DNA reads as TGCAGCGTTTCGCGGCGAATGAACACTGAAGCTTTCTTT.

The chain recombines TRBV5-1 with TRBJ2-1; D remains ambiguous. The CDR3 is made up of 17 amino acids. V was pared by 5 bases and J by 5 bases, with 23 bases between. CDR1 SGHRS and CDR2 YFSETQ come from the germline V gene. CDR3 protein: CASRSSPQLKADNEQFF. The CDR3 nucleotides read TGCGCCAGCAGGTCGTCACCCCAGCTAAAGGCGGACAATGAGCAGTTCTTC.